One and the same sample provided the 32 T cell receptor beta chains below, sequenced in a study of Graves' ophthalmopathy and Graves' hyperthyroidism. Transcripts of RNA were the source for amplifying TCR beta CDR3 regions. HTBI primers primed a first-round RT-PCR, and a second-round multiplex PCR followed. TCRdb re-derived calls from the multiplex PCR reads in MiXCR, one entry per CDR3 protein. Of a few hundred thousand distinct CDR3 sequences listed, approximately 21% are singletons. Sequences were obtained from peripheral blood. The receptor source for this set is a woman aged 18-30 years with stable Graves' hyperthyroidism.

This clonotype was seen more than once but under ten times. This sequence joins TRBV6-5 and TRBJ1-1; TRBD1 matches 7 bases. V lost 5 bases, J lost 4 bases, and 7 bases stayed unmatched. Germline loops: CDR1 MNHEY, CDR2 SVGAGI. This CDR3 comprises 14 residues. Here the CDR3 DNA reads TGTGCCAGCAGTACCCGACAGGGAGGCACTGAAGCTTTCTTT. It specifies CASSTRQGGTEAFF.

In this sample, this clonotype turned up a few times. The CDR3 is CASSRDKPGGGLYNEQFF. Here the CDR3 DNA reads TGCGCCAGCAGCCGCGATAAGCCGGGGGGGGGACTATACAATGAGCAGTTCTTC. This sequence joins TRBV4-3 and TRBJ2-1; 8 positions agree with TRBD2. The junction had 15 bases not matched to a gene; V was cut back by 4 bases and J by 4 bases. Germline CDR1 and CDR2: LGHNA and YSLEER. This CDR3 has 18 residues.

At least ten counts were recorded for this clonotype. The chain links TRBV15 to TRBJ1-2; no clear D gene. Germline V gives CDR1 LNHNV, CDR2 YYDKDF (reference sequence). V was shortened by 0 bases and J by 5 bases, with 7 bases between the two germline ends. There are 13 residues in the CDR3. CDR3 in DNA: TGTGCCACCAGCAGAGATCCCGCTTATGGCTACACCTTC. As protein: CATSRDPAYGYTF. Together with reference TRBV15 and TRBJ1-2, the CDR3 gives the full variable domain: DAMVIQNPRYQVTQFGKPVTLSCSQTLNHNVMYWYQQKSSQAPKLLFHYYDKDFNNEADTPDNFQSRRPNTSFCFLDIRSPGLGDTAMYLCATSRDPAYGYTFGSGTRLTVV.

This clonotype was observed at least ten times. This chain links TRBV20-1 with TRBJ2-7, with 10 bases that match TRBD2. CDR3 length: 14 amino acids. The J segment lost 6 bases and the V segment lost 1 base, leaving 6 bases of the junction unmatched. Germline values: CDR1 DFQATT, CDR2 SNEGSKA (reference sequence). The CDR3 coding sequence is TGCAGTGCTAGAGCCAGCGGGAGGGCCTTCGAGCAGTACTTC. Translated: CSARASGRAFEQYF.

Ten or more counts support this clonotype. The chain combines TRBV10-3 with TRBJ2-7; TRBD2 matches 10 bases. The length of the CDR3 is 17 residues. Germline V gene data show CDR1 as ENHRY and CDR2 as SYGVKD. Losses at the gene ends were 3 bases for V and 5 bases for J; bases not matched to a gene: 13. The CDR3 sequence: CAISEFFLRTSGNEQYF. The CDR3 DNA reads as TGTGCCATCAGTGAATTCTTCCTCCGTACTAGCGGGAACGAGCAGTACTTC.

This clonotype was picked up many times. The chain links TRBV15 to TRBJ2-6; D might be TRBD1 (5 bases). The V end lost 3 bases, the J end lost 1 base, and 10 bases lay between the germline ends. The CDR3 is made up of 16 amino acids. Per the germline V gene, CDR1 is LNHNV and CDR2 is YYDKDF (reference sequence). The CDR3 nucleotides read TGTGCCACCAGCAGGGAGCCAGGGTCTGGGGCCAACGTCCTGACTTTC. Translation gives CATSREPGSGANVLTF.

This clonotype was detected many times. This chain uses TRBV30 with TRBJ1-6, with no clear D. The CDR3 runs 13 residues. Germline V CDR1 and CDR2: GTSNPN, SVGIG (reference sequence). V was shortened by 4 bases and J by 5 bases, with 9 bases between the two germline ends. CDR3 sequence (DNA): TGTGCCTGGACTCGGCACCATAATTCACCCCTCCACTTT. Protein product: CAWTRHHNSPLHF. Full variable domain (rest looked up from reference TRBV30 and TRBJ1-6): SQTIHQWPATLVQPVGSPLSLECTVEGTSNPNLYWYRQAAGRGLQLLFYSVGIGQISSEVPQNLSASRPQDRQFILSSKKLLLSDSGFYLCAWTRHHNSPLHFGNGTRLTVT.

The table lists this clonotype with many counts. The V and J genes are TRBV28 and TRBJ2-7, with 7 nucleotides matching TRBD2. This CDR3 comprises 15 residues. J was trimmed by 7 bases and V by 6 bases; bases with no gene match: 15. CDR1 and CDR2 (germline): MDHEN, SYDVKM. CDR3 DNA: TGTGCCAGCAGCCCCGGGGGGTCTTTAGCGCGAGAGCAGTACTTC. Translating it yields CASSPGGSLAREQYF.

This clonotype came up many times. J is TRBJ2-5 and V is TRBV29-1; D gene unclear. Germline V CDR1 and CDR2: SQVTM, ANQGSEA. Trimming pared 6 bases from V and 4 bases from J, leaving 18 bases between. The CDR3 runs to 14 residues. The CDR3 DNA reads as TGCAGCGTCCCCTCCGCCGGAGCCCGAGAGACCCAGTACTTC. Translation: CSVPSAGARETQYF.

The chain combines TRBV7-8 with TRBJ1-5, with no clear D. V was shortened by 0 bases and J by 2 bases, with 11 bases between the two germline ends. Germline lookup yields CDR1 SGHVS and CDR2 FQNEAQ. This CDR3 has 16 residues. The CDR3 bases are TGTGCCAGCAGCTTAGCGTGGGAGTCTGGCAATCAGCCCCAGCATTTT. Translation: CASSLAWESGNQPQHF.

Many counts were recorded for this clonotype. The rearrangement joins TRBV7-9 to TRBJ1-1; D not certain. Trimming took 3 bases from V and 7 from J, leaving 9 bases between them. Per germline, CDR1 SEHNR and CDR2 FQNEAQ (reference sequence). The CDR3 has 12 residues. The CDR3 DNA follows: TGTGCCAGCAGCTTTCTGCGGAATGAAGCTTTCTTT. Its translation: CASSFLRNEAFF.

This clonotype has at least ten counts. In DNA, the CDR3 is TGTGCCAGCAGTGGTCCAGAACCGGACGGGAGCTCTGGGGCCAACGTCCTGACTTTC. Its protein is CASSGPEPDGSSGANVLTF. J is TRBJ2-6 and V is TRBV25-1; TRBD2 is a possible D gene (6 bases). V lost 4 bases, J lost 0 bases, and 19 bases lay in between. Looked up from germline, CDR1 is MGHDK and CDR2 is SYGVNS. The CDR3 has 19 amino acids. The full variable domain, rest sourced from reference TRBV25-1 and TRBJ2-6, is EADIYQTPRYLVIGTGKKITLECSQTMGHDKMYWYQQDPGMELHLIHYSYGVNSTEKGDLSSESTVSRIRTEHFPLTLESARPSHTSQYLCASSGPEPDGSSGANVLTFGAGSRLTVL.

This chain links TRBV6-1 with TRBJ2-7; 7 bases map to TRBD1. J was trimmed by 0 bases and V by 10 bases; bases with no gene match: 9. The CDR3 contains 14 residues. In germline, CDR1 is MNHNS, CDR2 SASEGT. CDR3 amino acids: CATSWDSLSYEQYF. CDR3 in DNA: TGTGCCACCTCTTGGGACAGCCTCTCCTACGAGCAGTACTTC.

A few counts support this clonotype. The rearrangement joins TRBV5-1 to TRBJ1-3; D uncertain. From germline, CDR1 is SGHRS and CDR2 YFSETQ. The CDR3 contains 15 residues. V dropped 0 bases and J dropped 2 bases, with 9 bases sitting between them. The CDR3 reads CASSLGGDPGNTIYF. The DNA of the CDR3 is TGCGCCAGCAGCTTGGGAGGCGACCCTGGAAACACCATATATTTT.

This clonotype was counted only a few times. This chain joins TRBV6-1 and TRBJ2-5; tentative D call: TRBD1 (6 bases). Between the trimmed V and J ends, which lost 2 bases and 1 base, there was a span of 8 bases. There are 14 residues in the CDR3. Germline CDR1 MNHNS, CDR2 SASEGT. CDR3 in DNA: TGTGCCAGCAGTGAACAAGGGGGCCAAGAGACCCAGTACTTC. It yields the protein CASSEQGGQETQYF.

This sequence joins TRBV25-1 and TRBJ2-7; TRBD2 matches at 12 bases. This CDR3 has 17 amino acids. The V segment lost 4 bases and the J segment 0 bases; nucleotides outside the gene matches: 7. Germline CDR1 and CDR2: MGHDK and SYGVNS. The CDR3 DNA reads as TGTGCCAGCAGTGGGGGGACTAGCGGGCGATTCTCCTACGAGCAGTACTTC. As protein: CASSGGTSGRFSYEQYF.

This clonotype was found many times. V usage is TRBV24-1 and J usage is TRBJ2-6, with 7 bases matching TRBD1. The CDR3 runs 17 residues. Germline V CDR1 and CDR2: KGHDR, SFDVKD. The J segment lost 1 base and the V segment lost 9 bases, leaving 11 bases of the junction unmatched. This CDR3 reads CATGTTGIGSGANVLTF. The CDR3 DNA is TGTGCCACCGGAACGACAGGGATCGGGTCTGGGGCCAACGTCCTGACTTTC.

In its sample, this clonotype was seen many times. The chain combines TRBV10-3 with TRBJ1-1, with 12 bases that match TRBD1. Per germline, CDR1 ENHRY and CDR2 SYGVKD. This CDR3 has 15 residues. Trimming took 6 bases from V and 5 from J; bases not matched to a gene: 7. In DNA form, the CDR3 reads TGTGCCATCAGACCGGGACAGGGGGCGCGGACTGAAGCTTTCTTT. Translated: CAIRPGQGARTEAFF.

This clonotype was seen at least ten times. CDR3 coding DNA: TGTGCCAGCAGCTTAGAGACAGGGGCCGACTACTATGGCTACACCTTC. Its translation is CASSLETGADYYGYTF. The V call is TRBV11-2, the J call TRBJ1-2; 8 positions match TRBD1. This CDR3 comprises 16 residues. After removal of 0 bases from V and 3 bases from J, the junction contained 6 bases not matched to a gene. Germline assignment: CDR1 SGHAT and CDR2 FQNNGV.

This clonotype was picked up many times. The rearrangement joins TRBV27 to TRBJ2-7; TRBD2 might be the D (6 bases). Germline V gene data show CDR1 as MNHEY and CDR2 as SMNVEV (reference sequence). Trimming cost V 6 bases and J 0 bases, with 15 bases left between them. CDR3 size: 15 residues. CDR3 coding DNA: TGTGCCAGCAGACGCACTAGAGCGGGCTCCTACGAGCAGTACTTC. Its translation: CASRRTRAGSYEQYF.

This clonotype showed up just a few times. V gene TRBV7-9 combines with J gene TRBJ2-7; D not resolved. Germline V gives CDR1 SEHNR, CDR2 FQNEAQ (reference sequence). CDR3 size: 14 residues. V was shortened by 5 bases and J by 0 bases, with 11 bases between the two germline ends. As DNA, the CDR3 is TGTGCCAGCAGCCGCTGGGCTCACTCCTACGAGCAGTACTTC. It is translated as CASSRWAHSYEQYF.

This chain links TRBV24-1 with TRBJ1-1; 7 bases line up with TRBD1. Trimming at V came to 7 bases and at J to 8 bases, leaving 9 bases not matched to a gene. This CDR3 contains 13 residues. The germline V gene encodes CDR1 KGHDR and CDR2 SFDVKD. CDR3 DNA sequence: TGTGCCACCAGCCAGTCCTCGACAGGGGAAGCTTTCTTT. Encoded protein: CATSQSSTGEAFF.

This clonotype was seen repeatedly, ten times or more. V and J are TRBV6-1 and TRBJ2-7; D is possibly TRBD1 or TRBD2 (5 bases each). This CDR3 contains 15 residues. From germline, CDR1 is MNHNS and CDR2 SASEGT. V was pared by 7 bases and J by 0 bases, with 16 bases between. The CDR3 bases are TGTGCCAGCACCCTTGAGGGGCTGGGCTCCTACGAGCAGTACTTC. Its translation is CASTLEGLGSYEQYF.

This clonotype was seen more than once but under ten times. The chain is built from TRBV2 and TRBJ2-7; D remains unclear. The germline V and J ends were trimmed by 4 bases and 0 bases, with 10 bases remaining between them. Germline CDR1 reads SNHLY; CDR2 reads FYNNEI. The CDR3 runs to 14 residues. The CDR3 bases are TGTGCCAGCAGTGCCGGCAGGAGCTCCTACGAGCAGTACTTC. This codes for CASSAGRSSYEQYF. Full variable domain (remainder filled in from reference TRBV2 and TRBJ2-7): EPEVTQTPSHQVTQMGQEVILRCVPISNHLYFYWYRQILGQKVEFLVSFYNNEISEKSEIFDDQFSVERPDGSNFTLKIRSTKLEDSAMYFCASSAGRSSYEQYFGPGTRLTVT.

This chain links TRBV11-2 with TRBJ2-5; 13 nucleotides line up with TRBD2. V lost 6 bases and J lost 2; bases outside the gene matches: 6. The germline V gene has CDR1 SGHAT and CDR2 FQNNGV. This CDR3 contains 16 residues. The CDR3 DNA reads as TGTGCCAGCAGTTCGAAGACTAGCGGGAGGCAAGAGACCCAGTACTTC. It codes for CASSSKTSGRQETQYF.

Many counts were recorded for this clonotype. The V call is TRBV27, the J call TRBJ2-7; TRBD2 matches 11 bases. The CDR3 sequence is 18 residues long. Trimming took 8 bases from V and 4 from J; bases not matched to a gene: 19. Germline lookup yields CDR1 MNHEY and CDR2 SMNVEV (reference sequence). The CDR3 region is CASPRLLAGAWVCYEQYF. Written as DNA, the CDR3 is TGTGCCAGCCCACGTTTACTAGCGGGAGCATGGGTTTGTTACGAGCAGTACTTC.

This clonotype has at least ten counts. The J gene is TRBJ1-2, the V gene TRBV6-2 or TRBV6-3, with TRBD1 as a possible D gene (5 bases). The germline V gene has CDR1 MNHEY and CDR2 SVGEGT. V was trimmed by 6 bases and J by 4 bases, leaving 21 bases between them. The CDR3 contains 16 residues. The CDR3 is CASRNGGIGAPYGYTF. CDR3 sequence (DNA): TGTGCCAGCAGAAACGGCGGGATAGGGGCCCCCTATGGCTACACCTTC.

The sample holds many counts of this clonotype. The V call is TRBV30, the J call TRBJ1-2; D is unclear. The V gene lost 0 bases and the J gene lost 4 bases, with 15 bases spanning the gap. The CDR3 is 15 amino acids. Per germline, CDR1 GTSNPN and CDR2 SVGIG (reference sequence). In nucleotides, the CDR3 is TGTGCCTGGAGTGTACCCCCAGGAGGGTCCTATGGCTACACCTTC. Its translation: CAWSVPPGGSYGYTF.

This clonotype was observed at least ten times. With a much larger clone just one base away, this may be a read error. The chain employs TRBV3-1 and TRBJ1-1; D gene uncertain. The CDR3 has 13 residues. Germline V CDR1 and CDR2: LGHDT, YNNKEL (reference sequence). V lost 3 bases and J 0 bases, leaving 5 bases between the germline ends. CDR3 protein: CASSQKMNTEAFF. In nucleotides, the CDR3 is TGTGCCAGCAGCCAGAAAATGAACACTGAAGCTTTCTTT.

This clonotype has a count of ten or more. The chain joins TRBV6-1 to TRBJ2-5, with 7 bases aligning to TRBD2. CDR3 length equals 13 residues. J lost 4 bases, V lost 10 bases, and 9 bases had no gene match. CDR1 and CDR2 (germline): MNHNS, SASEGT. CDR3 in DNA: TGTGCCACCGCACTAGCGAGAGTAGAGACCCAGTACTTC. Protein product: CATALARVETQYF.

The rearrangement links TRBV6-2 or TRBV6-3 to TRBJ1-1; D gene uncertain. The CDR3 covers 18 residues. V was pared by 0 bases and J by 4 bases, with 21 bases between. The V gene's germline CDR1 is MNHEY and CDR2 SVGEGT. The DNA for the CDR3 is TGTGCCAGCAGTTACTCTCCCACAGACGATCTCCACCCCACTGAAGCTTTCTTT. The encoded protein is CASSYSPTDDLHPTEAFF.

This clonotype came up many times. CDR3 region: CASSFARGAYEQYF. The DNA of the CDR3 is TGTGCCAGCAGTTTTGCTCGCGGAGCCTACGAGCAGTACTTC. J is TRBJ2-7 and V is TRBV27; D gene ambiguous. Germline CDR1 MNHEY, CDR2 SMNVEV (reference sequence). CDR3 length equals 14 residues. With 3 bases removed from V and 2 bases from J, the gap between germline ends came to 11 bases.